These T cell receptor beta chains were read from a single sample in a study of cytomegalovirus exposure and HLA in healthy donors. Sequenced by immunoSEQ multiplex PCR; TCRdb stores in-frame clones only, minus some. The sample holds about 120,000 clones, 75% to 85% seen once. Sequencing was performed on PBMCs. The receptor set was obtained from a man aged 25-45 years in good health and CMV-seropositive. Each CDR3 is given with its conserved first and last residue. D genes are given only for firm matches. Only part of the rows carry a size: once, few, many, or a class if the clone is expanded.

cdr3_nt: TGTGCCAGCAGCTTAGGCAGTCATTCACCCCTCCACTTT; cdr3_aa: CASSLGSHSPLHF; v_call: TRBV13; d_call: NA; j_call: TRBJ1-6; cdr3_length: 13; clone_size: NA
cdr3_nt: TGTGCCAGCAGTAGGGGGCATGAGCAGTTCTTC; cdr3_aa: CASSRGHEQFF; v_call: TRBV6-5; d_call: TRBD1; j_call: TRBJ2-1; cdr3_length: 11; clone_size: NA
cdr3_nt: TGTGCCAGTAGTGCTAGACAACGGGACGGGAGGGGCGAGCAGTACTTC; cdr3_aa: CASSARQRDGRGEQYF; v_call: TRBV19; d_call: TRBD2; j_call: TRBJ2-7; cdr3_length: 16; clone_size: NA
cdr3_nt: TGTGCCAGCAGCGTAGACCCCCAGGGAAGCACCGGGGAGCTGTTTTTT; cdr3_aa: CASSVDPQGSTGELFF; v_call: TRBV9; d_call: NA; j_call: TRBJ2-2; cdr3_length: 16; clone_size: NA
cdr3_nt: TGTGCCAGCAGTGAATTTCGTAGCGGGGGGGCCAGACACACAGAGGATACGCAGTATTTT; cdr3_aa: CASSEFRSGGARHTEDTQYF; v_call: TRBV2; d_call: TRBD2; j_call: TRBJ2-3; cdr3_length: 20; clone_size: NA
cdr3_nt: TGTGCCAGCAGCTTGGGGGGGCAGGAAGGCTACACCTTC; cdr3_aa: CASSLGGQEGYTF; v_call: TRBV5-4; d_call: NA; j_call: TRBJ1-2; cdr3_length: 13; clone_size: many
cdr3_nt: TGCGCCAGCAGCCAAGACCGAGAATATGGCTACACCTTC; cdr3_aa: CASSQDREYGYTF; v_call: TRBV4-3; d_call: NA; j_call: TRBJ1-2; cdr3_length: 13; clone_size: NA
cdr3_nt: TGTGCCAGCAGTAAGTTAGGGACTAGCGGGATACCCGGGGAGCTGTTTTTT; cdr3_aa: CASSKLGTSGIPGELFF; v_call: TRBV28; d_call: TRBD2; j_call: TRBJ2-2; cdr3_length: 17; clone_size: NA
cdr3_nt: TGCGCCAGCAGCTTTGGGCCCTTTTCCTACAATGAGCAGTTCTTC; cdr3_aa: CASSFGPFSYNEQFF; v_call: TRBV5-1; d_call: NA; j_call: TRBJ2-1; cdr3_length: 15; clone_size: few
cdr3_nt: TGTGCCAGCAGCCAAGAAAAGACAGTTAGCTCCTACGAGCAGTACTTC; cdr3_aa: CASSQEKTVSSYEQYF; v_call: TRBV4-2; d_call: NA; j_call: TRBJ2-7; cdr3_length: 16; clone_size: NA
cdr3_nt: TGTGCCAGCAGCCCCGGACAGGGAATTGCAGATACGCAGTATTTT; cdr3_aa: CASSPGQGIADTQYF; v_call: TRBV7-3; d_call: TRBD1; j_call: TRBJ2-3; cdr3_length: 15; clone_size: NA
cdr3_nt: TGTGCCAGCAGCTCACTAGGCCCTTTATACTTC; cdr3_aa: CASSSLGPLYF; v_call: TRBV7-2; d_call: NA; j_call: TRBJ2-7; cdr3_length: 11; clone_size: NA
cdr3_nt: TGTGCCAGCAGTGTGACTAGCGGGTTTAACGAGCAGTACTTC; cdr3_aa: CASSVTSGFNEQYF; v_call: TRBV2; d_call: TRBD2; j_call: TRBJ2-7; cdr3_length: 14; clone_size: NA
cdr3_nt: TGTGCCAGCAGCGGGCCCGGCACAGATACGCAGTATTTT; cdr3_aa: CASSGPGTDTQYF; v_call: TRBV9; d_call: NA; j_call: TRBJ2-3; cdr3_length: 13; clone_size: NA
cdr3_nt: TGTGCTAGTGGTTTGTCCCTGGCCCAAGAGACCCAGTACTTC; cdr3_aa: CASGLSLAQETQYF; v_call: TRBV12-5; d_call: NA; j_call: TRBJ2-5; cdr3_length: 14; clone_size: NA
cdr3_nt: TGTGCCAGCAGCTTCCGGGACAGGGATCCACACATTACTGAAGCTTTCTTT; cdr3_aa: CASSFRDRDPHITEAFF; v_call: TRBV7-9; d_call: TRBD1; j_call: TRBJ1-1; cdr3_length: 17; clone_size: few
cdr3_nt: TGTGCCAGCAATCTCGACAGGGGAAGGGCCGGGGAGCTGTTTTTT; cdr3_aa: CASNLDRGRAGELFF; v_call: TRBV2; d_call: TRBD1; j_call: TRBJ2-2; cdr3_length: 15; clone_size: NA
cdr3_nt: TGTGCCAGCAGTTTTGAGGTTTACAATGAGCAGTTCTTC; cdr3_aa: CASSFEVYNEQFF; v_call: TRBV6-6; d_call: NA; j_call: TRBJ2-1; cdr3_length: 13; clone_size: NA
cdr3_nt: TGTGCCAGCAGCGCCTTCAGAGGCGCCCCTGCAACTAATGAAAAACTGTTTTTT; cdr3_aa: CASSAFRGAPATNEKLFF; v_call: TRBV7-9; d_call: NA; j_call: TRBJ1-4; cdr3_length: 18; clone_size: few
cdr3_nt: TGTGCCAGCAGCTCGGGGGTGGCAGGGGGCACCGGGGAGCTGTTTTTT; cdr3_aa: CASSSGVAGGTGELFF; v_call: TRBV7-6; d_call: NA; j_call: TRBJ2-2; cdr3_length: 16; clone_size: NA
cdr3_nt: TGTGCCAGCAGCTTAAAAGGACAGGGGCTCACAGATACGCAGTATTTT; cdr3_aa: CASSLKGQGLTDTQYF; v_call: TRBV7-9; d_call: TRBD1; j_call: TRBJ2-3; cdr3_length: 16; clone_size: NA
cdr3_nt: TGTGCCAGCAGCCGAAAATCGGCCCGACTAGATCCCGCAGATACGCAGTATTTT; cdr3_aa: CASSRKSARLDPADTQYF; v_call: TRBV4-2; d_call: NA; j_call: TRBJ2-3; cdr3_length: 18; clone_size: once
cdr3_nt: TGTGCCAGCAGTCCCCGCCTAACTAGTACCAACAGTCAGTACTTC; cdr3_aa: CASSPRLTSTNSQYF; v_call: TRBV2; d_call: NA; j_call: TRBJ2-4; cdr3_length: 15; clone_size: NA
cdr3_nt: TGTGCCAGCAGCAAAGCGGTACGGGGGACCGCCACTGAAGCTTTCTTT; cdr3_aa: CASSKAVRGTATEAFF; v_call: TRBV21-1; d_call: NA; j_call: TRBJ1-1; cdr3_length: 16; clone_size: NA
cdr3_nt: TGTGCCAGCAGTGGGGCCTTGACAGACTACGAGCAGTACTTC; cdr3_aa: CASSGALTDYEQYF; v_call: TRBV6-1; d_call: NA; j_call: TRBJ2-7; cdr3_length: 14; clone_size: NA
cdr3_nt: TGTGCCAGCAGCTCCCACAGGGGGTCTACGCAGTATTTT; cdr3_aa: CASSSHRGSTQYF; v_call: TRBV5-4; d_call: TRBD1; j_call: TRBJ2-3; cdr3_length: 13; clone_size: NA
cdr3_nt: TGTGCCAGCAGCTTAGCCGCGGAACGGACAGGGGAAGGTGAGCAGTTCTTC; cdr3_aa: CASSLAAERTGEGEQFF; v_call: TRBV7-2; d_call: TRBD1; j_call: TRBJ2-1; cdr3_length: 17; clone_size: few
cdr3_nt: TGTGCCAGCAAAGGAGCTAGCGGGAGTTCAGGCGAGCAGTTCTTC; cdr3_aa: CASKGASGSSGEQFF; v_call: TRBV6-1; d_call: TRBD2; j_call: TRBJ2-1; cdr3_length: 15; clone_size: NA
cdr3_nt: TGTGCCAGCAGGGAAGCCGGGGGGGACCCTGAAGCTTTCTTT; cdr3_aa: CASREAGGDPEAFF; v_call: TRBV2; d_call: NA; j_call: TRBJ1-1; cdr3_length: 14; clone_size: NA
cdr3_nt: TGTGCCAGCAGCCTGAGACAGGGGAGGGACGAGCAGTACTTC; cdr3_aa: CASSLRQGRDEQYF; v_call: TRBV11-3; d_call: NA; j_call: TRBJ2-7; cdr3_length: 14; clone_size: once
cdr3_nt: TGCGCCAGCAGCCCTGGGGCCAGGGGGGATGAAAAACTGTTTTTT; cdr3_aa: CASSPGARGDEKLFF; v_call: TRBV4-1; d_call: TRBD1; j_call: TRBJ1-4; cdr3_length: 15; clone_size: NA
cdr3_nt: TGTGCCAGTACTTTCTCAGGGGCGGCAGATACGCAGTATTTT; cdr3_aa: CASTFSGAADTQYF; v_call: TRBV25-1; d_call: NA; j_call: TRBJ2-3; cdr3_length: 14; clone_size: NA
cdr3_nt: TGTGCCAGCAGCCAAATTTCACAGGGGAGCTCCTACGAGCAGTACTTC; cdr3_aa: CASSQISQGSSYEQYF; v_call: TRBV5-6; d_call: TRBD1; j_call: TRBJ2-7; cdr3_length: 16; clone_size: NA
cdr3_nt: TGTGCCAGTAGTACATCAGGGGACAATCAGCCCCAGCATTTT; cdr3_aa: CASSTSGDNQPQHF; v_call: TRBV19; d_call: NA; j_call: TRBJ1-5; cdr3_length: 14; clone_size: NA
cdr3_nt: TGTGCTAGCAGCTTAGCGTGGCAGGGTGCGAACACCGGGGAGCTGTTTTTT; cdr3_aa: CASSLAWQGANTGELFF; v_call: TRBV7-7; d_call: NA; j_call: TRBJ2-2; cdr3_length: 17; clone_size: NA
cdr3_nt: TGTGCCAGCAGTTTATTGATTGAGGGAACTGAAGCTTTCTTT; cdr3_aa: CASSLLIEGTEAFF; v_call: TRBV27; d_call: NA; j_call: TRBJ1-1; cdr3_length: 14; clone_size: NA
cdr3_nt: TGCGCCAGCAGCTTGCCAGGGCGCCTTATGGAGCAGTTCTTC; cdr3_aa: CASSLPGRLMEQFF; v_call: TRBV5-1; d_call: NA; j_call: TRBJ2-1; cdr3_length: 14; clone_size: few
cdr3_nt: TGTGCCAGCAGTCGGGGGGCAGGGTCCTACAATGAGCAGTTCTTC; cdr3_aa: CASSRGAGSYNEQFF; v_call: TRBV7-9; d_call: NA; j_call: TRBJ2-1; cdr3_length: 15; clone_size: NA
cdr3_nt: TGTGCCAGCAGTTCTCCGAGGGGCGGGGGAGGGACCGGGGAGCTGTTTTTT; cdr3_aa: CASSSPRGGGGTGELFF; v_call: TRBV27; d_call: TRBD2; j_call: TRBJ2-2; cdr3_length: 17; clone_size: NA
cdr3_nt: TGTGCCAGCAGTGTCGTAAGACACGAGGGCGGCTACACCTTC; cdr3_aa: CASSVVRHEGGYTF; v_call: TRBV2; d_call: NA; j_call: TRBJ1-2; cdr3_length: 14; clone_size: NA
cdr3_nt: TGTGCCAGCAGCCCGCACGGCGCGGGGCAAGACACTGAAGCTTTCTTT; cdr3_aa: CASSPHGAGQDTEAFF; v_call: TRBV27; d_call: NA; j_call: TRBJ1-1; cdr3_length: 16; clone_size: NA